This entry concerns a single T cell receptor beta chain. The data are from a study of T cell responses to AZD1222 COVID-19 vaccine. The repertoire was sequenced with immunoSEQ multiplex PCR; TCRdb's copy has only in-frame clones and lacks some. The repertoire holds around 120,000 clones, with roughly nine tenths as singletons. This CDR3 region has 12 residues. Germline lookup yields CDR1 MDHEN and CDR2 SYDVKM. V lost 8 bases and J lost 0, with 8 bases in between. The rearrangement links TRBV28 to TRBJ2-7; no clear D. The specimen was peripheral blood, collected on day 0 of AZD1222 vaccination. The sequence was collected from an adult in good health. Here the CDR3 reads CASASDSYEQYF. The CDR3 coding sequence is TGTGCCAGCGCCAGCGACTCCTACGAGCAGTACTTC.